This TCR beta chain was documented in a study of PD-1 blockade in classical Hodgkin lymphoma. Data came from immunoSEQ multiplex PCR; TCRdb stores just in-frame clones and leaves some out. The sample yields tens of thousands of clones, 70% to 80% seen once. Per germline, CDR1 LNHDA and CDR2 SQIVND (reference sequence). Trimming cost V 0 bases and J 7 bases; bases outside gene matches: 5. The CDR3 sequence is 14 residues long. In every patient, relapse followed autologous stem cell transplantation, while exposure to brentuximab vedotin differed. The starting material was peripheral blood mononuclear cells (PBMCs), obtained before the second cycle of nivolumab. The TCR sequence derives from a human donor with classical Hodgkin lymphoma. This sequence joins TRBV19 and TRBJ1-2; 7 bases agree with TRBD1. The CDR3 DNA is TGTGCCAGTAGTATAGATGGGACAGTCGGTGGCTACACCTTC. This sequence encodes CASSIDGTVGGYTF.